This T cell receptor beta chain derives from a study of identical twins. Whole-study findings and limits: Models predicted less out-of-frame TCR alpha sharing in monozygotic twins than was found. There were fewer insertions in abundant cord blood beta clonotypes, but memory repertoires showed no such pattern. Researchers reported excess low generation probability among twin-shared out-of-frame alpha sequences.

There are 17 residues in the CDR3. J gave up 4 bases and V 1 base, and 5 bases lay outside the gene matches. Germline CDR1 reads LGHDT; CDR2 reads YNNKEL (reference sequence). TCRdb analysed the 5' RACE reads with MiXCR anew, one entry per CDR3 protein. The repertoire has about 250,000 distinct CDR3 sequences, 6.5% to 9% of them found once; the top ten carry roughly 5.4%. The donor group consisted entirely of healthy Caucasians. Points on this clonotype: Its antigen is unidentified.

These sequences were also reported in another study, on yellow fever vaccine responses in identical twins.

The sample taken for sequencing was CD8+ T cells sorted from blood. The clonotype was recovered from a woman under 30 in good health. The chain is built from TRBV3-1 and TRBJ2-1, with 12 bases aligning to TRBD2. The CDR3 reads CASSQGTSGTGYNEQFF. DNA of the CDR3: TGTGCCAGCAGCCAAGGGACTAGCGGGACCGGGTACAATGAGCAGTTCTTC.